The sequence of this T cell receptor beta chain was determined in a study of T cell responses to AZD1222 COVID-19 vaccine. Sequencing used immunoSEQ multiplex PCR; TCRdb keeps in-frame clones, though not all of them. The table has about 110,000 clones, around nine tenths seen once; the top ten hold over 15%. The V gene lost 1 base and the J gene lost 7 bases, with 13 bases spanning the gap. CDR1 is SGHTA, CDR2 FQGNSA, per germline. This CDR3 has 14 residues. The count of this clone is one. The chain has TRBV7-2 and TRBJ2-5; D call uncertain. The origin of this receptor is an adult in good health. Source: peripheral blood, taken on day 0 of AZD1222 vaccination. CDR3 sequence reads: CASSLGMGGVTQYF. Here the CDR3 DNA reads TGTGCCAGCAGCTTAGGAATGGGCGGCGTGACCCAGTACTTC. The complete variable domain, with remaining parts taken from reference TRBV7-2 and TRBJ2-5, reads GAGVSQSPSNKVTEKGKDVELRCDPISGHTALYWYRQSLGQGLEFLIYFQGNSAPDKSGLPSDRFSAERTGGSVSTLTIQRTQQEDSAVYLCASSLGMGGVTQYFGPGTRLLVL.